This TCR beta chain comes out of a study of control samples from healthy donors and cancer patients. Data came from immunoSEQ multiplex PCR; TCRdb stores just in-frame clones and leaves some out. The sample includes some 28,000 clones, 70% to 80% of them seen just once. Germline CDR1 is SEHNR and CDR2 is FQNEAQ (reference sequence). The CDR3 is 11 residues long. The V gene end was trimmed by 10 bases and the J gene end by 6 bases; junction bases not matched to a gene: 6. The clonotype comes from a man aged 55 to 70 with head and neck cancer. The sequenced sample was PBMCs. The chain is built from TRBV7-9 and TRBJ2-7; TRBD1 aligns across 7 bases. CDR3 loop: CAIPGQLEQYF. The CDR3 region has the DNA TGTGCCATACCGGGACAGCTCGAGCAGTACTTC.